Shown below are 20 T cell receptor beta chains from a single sample sequenced in a study of cytomegalovirus exposure and HLA in healthy donors (dated by TCRdb to the late 2010s). Library method: the immunoSEQ multiplex PCR assay. For the multiplex PCR, a mixture combining 60 forward primers for TCR Vbeta segments and 13 reverse primers for TCR Jbeta segments was used. TCRdb took this table from immuneACCESS and kept in-frame rearrangements with V and J called. Such tables lack part of the clones; where checked against another copy, unresolved V genes explain under half of the gap, and the rest is unexplained. For this sample, the table gives more than 110,000 clones. 2.7% of the sample belongs to the ten largest clones. Sequencing input: PBMCs. These TCRs come from a man aged 35-49 years in good health and CMV-seronegative.

CDR3 protein: CASSIGNRNTEAFF. CDR3 in DNA: TGTGCCAGTAGTATAGGGAACAGGAACACTGAAGCTTTCTTT. The gene calls are TRBV19 and TRBJ1-1; no firm D call. Trimming pared 1 base from V and 1 base from J, leaving 7 bases between. Germline assignment: CDR1 LNHDA and CDR2 SQIVND (reference sequence). This CDR3 has 14 residues.

The V call is TRBV9, the J call TRBJ2-3; 10 nucleotides line up with TRBD2. With V trimmed by 4 bases and J by 2 bases, 7 bases remained unmatched. Germline lookup yields CDR1 SGDLS and CDR2 YYNGEE. This CDR3 has 16 amino acids. The CDR3 DNA sequence: TGTGCCAGCAGCCCCCTAGCGGGGGCTTTCACAGATACGCAGTATTTT. This gives the protein CASSPLAGAFTDTQYF.

The chain has TRBV11-3 and TRBJ2-3, with 8 bases aligning to TRBD1. The V gene end was trimmed by 5 bases and the J gene end by 3 bases; junction bases not matched to a gene: 10. The CDR3 runs to 16 residues. Germline V gene data show CDR1 as SGHNT and CDR2 as YENEEA. The CDR3 DNA reads as TGTGCCAGCAGCCCATCCTATGGACAGGGAACAGATACGCAGTATTTT. This gives the protein CASSPSYGQGTDTQYF.

This rearrangement joins TRBV7-9 to TRBJ2-1, with 12 bases identical to TRBD2. V gave up 4 bases and J gave up 3 bases; unmatched junction bases: 1. Germline V CDR1 and CDR2: SEHNR, FQNEAQ (reference sequence). The CDR3 is 15 residues long. In nucleotides, the CDR3 is TGTGCCAGCAGCTGGGGACTAGCGGGCTACAATGAGCAGTTCTTC. It codes for CASSWGLAGYNEQFF.

This rearrangement joins TRBV10-3 to TRBJ2-5, with 9 bases matching TRBD2. Per germline, CDR1 ENHRY and CDR2 SYGVKD. The CDR3 length is 17 residues. Trimming at V came to 3 bases and at J to 2 bases, leaving 10 bases not matched to a gene. The CDR3 coding sequence is TGTGCCATCAGTGAACGTTTCAAGCGGGGGGCTCAAGAGACCCAGTACTTC. Protein product: CAISERFKRGAQETQYF.

The genes are TRBV6-1 and TRBJ1-4, with D uncertain. CDR1 and CDR2 from the germline V gene are MNHNS and SASEGT. This CDR3 spans 14 amino acids. Trimming shortened V by 6 bases and J by 5 bases, and 13 bases separated the two germline ends. The CDR3, as DNA: TGTGCCAGCAGGGCCCCGGGATGGAATGAAAAACTGTTTTTT. Amino acids: CASRAPGWNEKLFF.

The chain is built from TRBV11-1 and TRBJ2-7, with 10 bases that match TRBD2. Germline-derived CDR1 and CDR2 are SGHAT and FQDESV (reference sequence). J was trimmed by 4 bases and V by 6 bases; bases with no gene match: 6. The CDR3 totals 14 residues. The CDR3 DNA is TGTGCCAGCAGTCTCACTAGCGGGGATTACGAGCAGTACTTC. Its translation is CASSLTSGDYEQYF.

J is TRBJ2-3 and V is TRBV19; 7 bases fit TRBD2. Germline V CDR1 and CDR2: LNHDA, SQIVND (reference sequence). The CDR3 loop spans 14 amino acids. V lost 5 bases to trimming and J lost 1 base; unmatched junction nucleotides: 3. DNA for the CDR3: TGTGCCAGTAGTCGGAGCGGGGGCACAGATACGCAGTATTTT. Encoded protein: CASSRSGGTDTQYF. Drawing the rest from reference TRBV19 and TRBJ2-3, the complete variable domain is DGGITQSPKYLFRKEGQNVTLSCEQNLNHDAMYWYRQDPGQGLRLIYYSQIVNDFQKGDIAEGYSVSREKKESFPLTVTSAQKNPTAFYLCASSRSGGTDTQYFGPGTRLTVL.

The V and J genes are TRBV14 and TRBJ1-1; D unclear. The CDR3 length is 13 residues. The germline gives CDR1 SGHDN, CDR2 FVKESK. The V end lost 7 bases, the J end lost 2 bases, and 11 bases lay between the germline ends. The CDR3 sequence: CASKRDRNTEAFF. The CDR3 DNA is TGTGCCAGCAAGCGGGATAGAAACACTGAAGCTTTCTTT.

The V gene is TRBV27, the J gene TRBJ2-7; tentative D call: TRBD1 (6 bases). Trimming shortened V by 6 bases and J by 3 bases, and 15 bases separated the two germline ends. In germline, CDR1 is MNHEY, CDR2 SMNVEV (reference sequence). This CDR3 is 14 amino acids long. The CDR3 is CASRPPGQLYEQYF. The DNA for the CDR3 is TGTGCCAGCAGACCCCCCGGACAGCTCTACGAGCAGTACTTC.

The chain combines TRBV28 with TRBJ2-4, with D possibly TRBD2 on 5 matching bases. The CDR3 runs 13 residues. The V and J ends lost 8 bases and 2 bases respectively, with 10 bases between them. CDR1 is MDHEN and CDR2 is SYDVKM in the germline V gene. This CDR3 reads CASLPGTKNIQYF. CDR3 DNA sequence: TGTGCCAGCCTGCCGGGGACCAAAAACATTCAGTACTTC.

Notes on this clone: This sample also contains other DNA sequences that code for the same CDR3. This chain uses TRBV2 with TRBJ2-7; D unclear. V lost 4 bases and J 0 bases, leaving 4 bases between the germline ends. There are 12 residues in the CDR3. Per germline, CDR1 SNHLY and CDR2 FYNNEI. The CDR3 loop reads CASSANSYEQYF. For the CDR3, the DNA is TGTGCCAGCAGTGCCAACTCCTACGAGCAGTACTTC.

The V gene is TRBV7-9, the J gene TRBJ1-6, with D possibly TRBD1 on 6 matching bases. V was clipped by 5 bases and J by 0 bases, with 14 bases between them. CDR1 SEHNR and CDR2 FQNEAQ come from the germline V gene (reference sequence). CDR3 length: 17 residues. In DNA, the CDR3 is TGTGCCAGCAGCCGACGGACAGAGAGCTCCTATAATTCACCCCTCCACTTT. Encoded protein: CASSRRTESSYNSPLHF.

The chain carries TRBV28 and TRBJ1-6, with 10 nucleotides matching TRBD1. CDR3 size: 15 residues. The germline V gene encodes CDR1 MDHEN and CDR2 SYDVKM. V was clipped by 2 bases and J by 8 bases; unmatched bases: 3. This CDR3 is CASSLPDRGDSPLHF. The CDR3 nucleotides are TGTGCCAGCAGTTTACCGGACAGGGGGGATTCACCCCTCCACTTT.

The chain carries TRBV5-6 and TRBJ2-7; possible D gene TRBD1, 5 bases. This CDR3 is 13 amino acids long. The germline V gene has CDR1 SGHDT and CDR2 YYEEEE. Trimming removed 0 bases at V and 3 bases at J, with 7 bases between. The CDR3 reads CASSLDGHYEQYF. The CDR3 DNA reads as TGTGCCAGCAGCTTGGACGGACACTACGAGCAGTACTTC.

The chain has TRBV5-1 and TRBJ2-3; D call uncertain. The CDR3 sequence is 12 residues long. V dropped 4 bases and J dropped 8 bases, with 11 bases sitting between them. Germline assignment: CDR1 SGHRS and CDR2 YFSETQ. The CDR3 is CASSPLTGTQYF. In DNA, the CDR3 is TGCGCCAGCAGCCCTTTGACGGGTACGCAGTATTTT.

The V call is TRBV13, the J call TRBJ2-7, with 8 positions matching TRBD1. Trimming cost V 5 bases and J 4 bases; bases outside gene matches: 7. The CDR3 contains 14 residues. CDR1 and CDR2 (germline): PRHDT, FYEKMQ (reference sequence). The CDR3 coding sequence is TGTGCCAGCAGCCAAGACAGGGGTGCGTACGAGCAGTACTTC. Residues: CASSQDRGAYEQYF.

The rearrangement links TRBV11-3 to TRBJ2-2; TRBD1 agrees at 8 bases. With 4 bases clipped from V and 7 bases from J, the junction kept 5 bases outside the gene matches. Germline V gene lookup returns CDR1 SGHNT and CDR2 YENEEA. This CDR3 region has 14 residues. CDR3 residues: CASSSTGGIGELFF. The DNA of the CDR3 is TGTGCCAGCAGCTCCACAGGGGGGATCGGGGAGCTGTTTTTT.

This sequence joins TRBV4-1 and TRBJ1-6; D is undetermined. From germline, CDR1 is MGHRA and CDR2 YSYEKL. Trimming removed 0 bases from V and 2 bases from J, with 14 bases in between. This CDR3 comprises 18 residues. The CDR3 loop is CASSQEPRYITYNSPLHF. Written as DNA, the CDR3 is TGCGCCAGCAGCCAAGAACCCAGATACATAACCTATAATTCACCCCTCCACTTT.

The chain employs TRBV6-5 and TRBJ1-1; D might be TRBD1 (6 bases). The germline CDR1 and CDR2 sequences are MNHEY and SVGAGI. The CDR3 totals 15 residues. Trimming left V 7 bases short and J 4 bases short, with 19 bases between. This CDR3 is CASTPKTGGATEAFF. The CDR3 bases are TGTGCCAGCACTCCTAAGACAGGAGGTGCCACTGAAGCTTTCTTT.